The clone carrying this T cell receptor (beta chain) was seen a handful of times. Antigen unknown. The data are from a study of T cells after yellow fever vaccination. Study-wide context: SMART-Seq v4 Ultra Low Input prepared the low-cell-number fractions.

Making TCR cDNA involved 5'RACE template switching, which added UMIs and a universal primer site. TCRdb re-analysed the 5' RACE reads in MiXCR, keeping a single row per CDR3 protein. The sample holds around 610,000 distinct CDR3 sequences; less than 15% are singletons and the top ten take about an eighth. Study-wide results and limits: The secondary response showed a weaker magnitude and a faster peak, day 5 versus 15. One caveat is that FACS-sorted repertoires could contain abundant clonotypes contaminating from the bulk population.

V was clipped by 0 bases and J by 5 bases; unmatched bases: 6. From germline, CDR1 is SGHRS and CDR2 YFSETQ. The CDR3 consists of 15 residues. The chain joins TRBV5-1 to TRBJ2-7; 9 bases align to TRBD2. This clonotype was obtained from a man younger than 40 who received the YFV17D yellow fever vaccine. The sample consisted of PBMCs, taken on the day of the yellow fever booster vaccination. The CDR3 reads CASSLDSGSANEQYF. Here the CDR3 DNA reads TGCGCCAGCAGCTTGGATAGCGGGAGCGCTAACGAGCAGTACTTC.